This T cell receptor beta chain was sequenced in a study of cytomegalovirus exposure and HLA in healthy donors. General study points: Being productive about 87% or about 30% of the time was typical of most TCR beta V segments in an earlier analysis. Most CMV-associated TCR beta chains appeared HLA-restricted in a later analysis.

Amplification used 60 Vbeta primers and 13 Jbeta primers. Repertoires were generated with immunoSEQ multiplex PCR, while TCRdb's copy carries only in-frame clones and drops some. This table has some 180,000 clones, roughly 82% appearing once. This CDR3 is 11 amino acids long. Trimming left V 5 bases short and J 7 bases short, with 6 bases between. CDR1 is MNHEY, CDR2 SVGAGI, per germline. Regarding this clone: Antigen specificity is unknown.

The chain carries TRBV6-5 and TRBJ1-5; D call uncertain. This sequence originates from a girl aged 2 to 9 in good health and CMV-seropositive. Sequenced material: PBMCs. DNA for the CDR3: TGTGCCAGCAGTGACACCCAGCCCCAGCATTTT. This sequence encodes CASSDTQPQHF.